A single T cell receptor beta chain is shown here with its context. Its target antigen remains unknown. Base qualities were left out, and no much larger clone turns up one base away. Trimming costs V 4 bases and J 7 bases, and their ends lie 11 bases apart. CDR1 and CDR2, per the germline V gene, are MNHEY and SVGAGI. Measured from the cysteine to the phenylalanine, the CDR3 is 14 residues long. The read is trimmed to its CDR3 DNA, 42 bases read in frame from base 1. The data were obtained in a study of technical replicates of blood from a few donors (dated by TCRdb to about 2017). The method was the immunoSEQ multiplex PCR assay. The source is immuneACCESS, and TCRdb retained only in-frame sequences with V and J called. Part of the clones is not carried over; for the studies checked, unresolved V genes explain less than half of this, and the remainder is unexplained. The table for this sample lists some 60,000 clones; less than 95% of them were counted only once. The ten largest account for about 3% of the sample.

Sequencing was performed on PBMCs. The chain couples TRBV6-5 to TRBJ1-6; the D segment cannot be called with confidence. The source is a human donor in good health. Some clones in this sample may be carry-over from other donors' samples. Here is the DNA: TGTGCCAGCAGTTTGGGCAGGTTCAATTCACCCCTCCACTTT. Translation gives CASSLGRFNSPLHF.